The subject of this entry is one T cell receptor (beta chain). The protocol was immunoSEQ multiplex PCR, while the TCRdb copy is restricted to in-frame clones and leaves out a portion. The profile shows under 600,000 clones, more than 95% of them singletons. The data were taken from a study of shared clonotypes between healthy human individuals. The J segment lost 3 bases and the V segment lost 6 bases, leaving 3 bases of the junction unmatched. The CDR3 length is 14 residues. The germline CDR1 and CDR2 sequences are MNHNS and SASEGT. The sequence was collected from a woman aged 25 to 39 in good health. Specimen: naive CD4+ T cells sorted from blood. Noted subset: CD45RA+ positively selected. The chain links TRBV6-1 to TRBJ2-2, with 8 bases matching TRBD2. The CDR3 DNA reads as TGTGCCAGCAGACTAGCGGTCGACACCGGGGAGCTGTTTTTT. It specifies CASRLAVDTGELFF.